This paragraph covers one TCR beta chain sequence. The antigen remains undetermined. Relative to the germline gene, one junction end is altered; a read error may explain this. The sample belongs to a study of beta chain features in type 1 diabetes. Study in general: Age and gender were similar between patients and healthy donors, as were cell yields. The study, taken as a whole, reports: Researchers caution that PCR might favor shorter templates, equally among patients and controls. Patients with Type 1 diabetes showed moderately but significantly shorter TCRB CDR3s in all four CD4+ subsets.

Every isolated RNA sample was fully reverse transcribed, so sequencing captured expressed TCRB transcripts. TCRdb's table, derived via immunoSEQ multiplex PCR, lists solely in-frame clones and lacks some. The data contain 100,000 to 150,000 clones, less than 20% of them singletons. Germline CDR1 SGHTA, CDR2 FQGNSA. CDR3 size: 17 residues. V gene TRBV7-2 combines with J gene TRBJ2-3; 8 bases line up with TRBD2. The sequencing sample was made of central memory CD4+ T cells from blood. The sequence came from a man aged 25-45 years with type 1 diabetes. The CDR3 region is CASSQDWVAGPSDTQYF. The CDR3 DNA sequence: TGCGCCAGCAGCCAAGATTGGGTAGCGGGGCCTTCAGATACGCAGTATTTT.